Only one count was recorded for the clone carrying this T cell receptor beta chain. V was clipped by 4 bases and J by 8 bases, with 14 bases between them. The CDR3 loop spans 13 amino acids. Germline CDR1 reads SGHAT; CDR2 reads FQNNGV. The sample belongs to a study of blood T cell repertoires in COVID-19. Across the whole study: The origin of the acute and convalescent COVID-19 samples was the United States, Italy and Spain. Sample material is recorded as cDNA or gDNA derived from T cells, B-cell-depleted T cells, or PBMCs.

Per the original methods: Amplification from reference gene primers served as the basis for estimated nucleated cell counts. TCRdb keeps only in-frame clones here, not all; method: immunoSEQ multiplex PCR. Clone size and the V and J calls come from that table; the DNA yielded D and trimming. This table holds about 16,000 clones, 85% to 90% found once. The gene calls are TRBV11-2 and TRBJ1-1; D ambiguous. This TCR was recovered from a man in his sixties with acute or convalescent COVID-19. The specimen sequenced was peripheral blood. CDR3 amino acids: CASSSGPAGEAFF. In nucleotides, the CDR3 is TGTGCCAGCAGCTCGGGTCCGGCGGGGGAAGCTTTCTTT.